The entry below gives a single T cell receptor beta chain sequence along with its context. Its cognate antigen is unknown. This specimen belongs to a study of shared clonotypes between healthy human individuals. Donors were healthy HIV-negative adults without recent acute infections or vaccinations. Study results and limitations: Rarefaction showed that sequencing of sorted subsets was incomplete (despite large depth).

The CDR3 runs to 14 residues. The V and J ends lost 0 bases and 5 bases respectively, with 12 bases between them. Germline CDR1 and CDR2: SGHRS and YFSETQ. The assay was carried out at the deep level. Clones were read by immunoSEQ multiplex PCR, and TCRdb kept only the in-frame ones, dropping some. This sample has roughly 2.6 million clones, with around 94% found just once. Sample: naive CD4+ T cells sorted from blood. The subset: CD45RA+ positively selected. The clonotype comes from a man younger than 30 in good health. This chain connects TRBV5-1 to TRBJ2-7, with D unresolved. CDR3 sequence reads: CASSLAGPADEQYF. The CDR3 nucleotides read TGCGCCAGCAGCTTGGCCGGGCCAGCCGACGAGCAGTACTTC.